Listed here is a single T cell receptor beta chain. The data were produced by immunoSEQ multiplex PCR, yet TCRdb's version contains in-frame clones alone and is incomplete. The sample carries around 250,000 clones, more than 75% recorded once. The data derive from a study of blood T cell repertoires in COVID-19. In terms of age and location, participants ranged from about 18 to 89 years and lived in roughly 22 US areas. Among Cohort 3 donors, those recovered had two negative PCRs, clearance, or symptom resolution. CDR1 is MDHEN and CDR2 is SYDVKM in the germline V gene. The CDR3 loop spans 12 amino acids. Trimming removed 6 bases from V and 6 bases from J, with 10 bases in between.

The TCR was taken from a woman in her forties or fifties who had recovered from COVID-19. The rearrangement uses TRBV28 and TRBJ2-3, with unresolved D. The material sequenced was PBMCs or T cells enriched from blood (not recorded which). DNA of the CDR3: TGTGCCAGCAGCCCCCTAAGCGATACGCAGTATTTT. Its translation is CASSPLSDTQYF.